This T cell receptor beta chain is from a study of cytomegalovirus exposure and HLA in healthy donors. Overall study results and limits: Subsequent analysis of the 120 or so validation repertoires found a tendency for first-cohort TCR clusters to co-occur. Many donors shared some public TCRs, even though most TCR sequences were rare.

The donors were part of the validation cohort of 100 to 150 subjects. That cohort was separate from the first cohort, which comprised 500 to 850 subjects. Only in-frame clones appear in the TCRdb table, and some are missing; sequencing was by immunoSEQ multiplex PCR. The sample records roughly 300,000 clones, about nine tenths being singletons. Germline lookup yields CDR1 MNHEY and CDR2 SMNVEV (reference sequence). V was clipped by 4 bases and J by 11 bases; unmatched bases: 7. The CDR3 covers 12 residues. Concerning this clone itself: Its antigen is not identified.

Sequenced input: PBMCs. The receptor comes from a woman aged 18-29 years in good health and CMV-seronegative. The chain joins TRBV27 to TRBJ1-2, with TRBD1 identical over 7 bases. CDR3 sequence reads: CASSSKTGSYTF. In nucleotides, the CDR3 is TGTGCCAGCAGTTCAAAGACAGGGTCATACACCTTC.